This passage covers 15 T cell receptor beta chains from one sample sequenced in a study of low-dose radiotherapy and immunotherapy resistance in tumors. Time point noted: after trial treatment. Described treatment: LDRT plus nivolumab, ipilimumab, low-dose cyclophosphamide and aspirin (RACIN trial). TRAV and TRBV primers primed cDNA for both TCRalpha and TCRbeta. With a V-primer adapter and a constant-region primer, TCRs were amplified for approximately 19 PCR cycles. TCRdb reprocessed the reads with MiXCR, giving one entry per CDR3 protein. The profile shows around 100,000 distinct CDR3 sequences, more than 20% of them singletons. Sample: PBMCs, taken after low-dose radiotherapy plus immunotherapy. The receptors stem from a female donor with ovarian cancer.

Many counts were recorded for this clonotype. The chain is built from TRBV7-2 and TRBJ2-1; D is ambiguous. V lost 5 bases and J lost 7, with 24 bases in between. This CDR3 comprises 17 residues. In germline, CDR1 is SGHTA, CDR2 FQGNSA. CDR3 sequence: CASSRLHRAERRNEQFF. The DNA for the CDR3 is TGTGCCAGCAGCCGATTACACCGGGCCGAAAGGCGAAATGAGCAGTTCTTC.

In this sample, this clonotype turned up many times. The J gene is TRBJ2-2, the V gene TRBV5-4; 12 nucleotides match TRBD2. The CDR3 has 17 amino acids. Germline V gives CDR1 SGHNT, CDR2 YYREEE (reference sequence). The J segment lost 4 bases and the V segment lost 0 bases, leaving 4 bases of the junction unmatched. The CDR3 DNA follows: TGTGCCAGCAGCTTGGATCTAGCGGGAGGGTCCACCGGGGAGCTGTTTTTT. Its protein is CASSLDLAGGSTGELFF.

This clonotype has a count of ten or more. The V gene is TRBV29-1, the J gene TRBJ1-2; unclear D gene. Germline CDR1 is SQVTM and CDR2 is ANQGSEA. V was clipped by 7 bases and J by 8 bases, with 20 bases between them. CDR3 length: 13 residues. The CDR3 region has the DNA TGCAGCGCACTTGGCAGCGGTCTGAACGGCTACACCTTC. The encoded protein is CSALGSGLNGYTF.

As regards this clonotype: The conserved final phenylalanine or tryptophan is absent from the CDR3, which likely points to a read error. The gene calls are TRBV6-2 or TRBV6-3 and TRBJ1-4; no clear D gene. This CDR3 has 14 amino acids. Germline V gene data show CDR1 as MNHEY and CDR2 as SVGEGT. Here the CDR3 DNA reads TGTGCCAGCAGTGGAACAGACTATAATGATAAACTGTTTTTA. Amino acids: CASSGTDYNDKLFL.

The table lists this clonotype with many counts. The CDR3 DNA reads as TGTGCCAGCAGTACCCAAACTAGCGCTGATGAGCAGTTCTTC. This sequence encodes CASSTQTSADEQFF. The chain has TRBV12-3 or TRBV12-4 and TRBJ2-1; TRBD2 aligns across 7 bases. The CDR3 loop spans 14 amino acids. V trimming: 5 bases; J trimming: 8 bases; junction bases outside the gene matches: 9.

In its sample, this clonotype was seen many times. The chain links TRBV7-8 to TRBJ2-1; D possibly corresponds to TRBD1 (5 bases). V was shortened by 5 bases and J by 8 bases, with 10 bases between the two germline ends. The CDR3 is 12 residues long. Germline loops: CDR1 SGHVS, CDR2 FQNEAQ. The CDR3 DNA reads TGTGCCAGCAGCCCAGGGTGGCATGAGCAGTTCTTC. Amino acid sequence: CASSPGWHEQFF.

This clonotype was picked up a small number of times. V gene TRBV5-1 combines with J gene TRBJ1-6; D remains ambiguous. Trimming took 4 bases from V and 6 from J, leaving 17 bases between them. CDR3 length: 16 amino acids. Germline assignment: CDR1 SGHRS and CDR2 YFSETQ. CDR3 sequence (DNA): TGCGCCAGCAGCCCGGACGGGAGCAGCGGTAATTCACCCCTCCACTTT. Protein: CASSPDGSSGNSPLHF.

At least ten counts were recorded for this clonotype. This chain joins TRBV7-9 and TRBJ1-1; D is uncertain. CDR1 SEHNR and CDR2 FQNEAQ come from the germline V gene (reference sequence). The CDR3 length is 11 residues. V lost 1 base and J lost 6, with 3 bases in between. Here the CDR3 DNA reads TGTGCCAGCAGCTTAGTCCCTGAAGCTTTCTTT. This gives the protein CASSLVPEAFF.

This clonotype was counted ten times or more. This chain links TRBV5-6 with TRBJ2-1; 11 nucleotides agree with TRBD2. This CDR3 spans 15 amino acids. The germline gives CDR1 SGHDT, CDR2 YYEEEE. J was trimmed by 4 bases and V by 4 bases; bases with no gene match: 4. Written as DNA, the CDR3 is TGTGCCAGCAGCGTGGGACTAGCGGAGTACAATGAGCAGTTCTTC. Residues: CASSVGLAEYNEQFF.

This clonotype was counted ten times or more. The chain employs TRBV6-2 or TRBV6-3 and TRBJ2-1; 9 bases fit TRBD2. V dropped 5 bases and J dropped 4; count of bases not matched to a gene: 6. In germline, CDR1 is MNHEY, CDR2 SVGEGT. CDR3 length: 15 residues. The CDR3 nucleotides are TGTGCCAGCAGTGCTGTGACTAGCGGTTACAATGAGCAGTTCTTC. Translating it yields CASSAVTSGYNEQFF.

This clonotype was detected ten times or more. The J gene is TRBJ2-5, the V gene TRBV7-9, with unresolved D. The CDR3 is 12 residues long. Trimming stripped 4 bases from V and 5 bases from J, with 8 bases between. CDR1 and CDR2 from the germline V gene are SEHNR and FQNEAQ (reference sequence). The DNA for the CDR3 is TGTGCCAGCAGCTCTCGCCGGGAGACCCAGTACTTC. It encodes CASSSRRETQYF. The complete variable domain, with remaining parts taken from reference TRBV7-9 and TRBJ2-5, reads DTGVSQNPRHKITKRGQNVTFRCDPISEHNRLYWYRQTLGQGPEFLTYFQNEAQLEKSRLLSDRFSAERPKGSFSTLEIQRTEQGDSAMYLCASSSRRETQYFGPGTRLLVL.

This clonotype was seen repeatedly, ten times or more. J is TRBJ2-6 and V is TRBV19; TRBD1 matches 8 bases. Germline CDR1 is LNHDA and CDR2 is SQIVND (reference sequence). Trimming at V came to 6 bases and at J to 3 bases, leaving 4 bases not matched to a gene. The CDR3 loop spans 15 amino acids. As DNA, the CDR3 is TGTGCCAGTAGCCAGGGGGCAGGTGGGGCCAACGTCCTGACTTTC. Its protein product is CASSQGAGGANVLTF.

The sample holds many counts of this clonotype. The V and J genes are TRBV5-1 and TRBJ2-1; TRBD2 aligns across 9 bases. Germline values: CDR1 SGHRS, CDR2 YFSETQ. This CDR3 has 16 amino acids. V was clipped by 0 bases and J by 4 bases; unmatched bases: 5. CDR3 protein: CASSLEPSGVYNEQFF. The CDR3, as DNA: TGCGCCAGCAGCTTGGAGCCTAGCGGGGTTTACAATGAGCAGTTCTTC.

Many counts were recorded for this clonotype. V gene TRBV6-2 or TRBV6-3 combines with J gene TRBJ2-5; a possible D gene is TRBD1 (6 bases). The V end was cut by 5 bases, the J end by 5 bases, with 18 bases between. The CDR3 has 15 residues. CDR1 and CDR2 (germline): MNHEY, SVGEGT. This CDR3 is CASSQQGLGEETQYF. As DNA, the CDR3 is TGTGCCAGCAGTCAACAGGGATTGGGCGAGGAGACCCAGTACTTC.

This clonotype was found many times. The V call is TRBV4-1, the J call TRBJ1-5; tentatively, D is TRBD1 (5 bases). CDR3 length: 14 residues. Germline V gene lookup returns CDR1 MGHRA and CDR2 YSYEKL. V dropped 2 bases and J dropped 4 bases, with 9 bases sitting between them. The CDR3 protein is CASSQTRGNQPQHF. The CDR3 nucleotides are TGCGCCAGCAGCCAAACTAGGGGAAATCAGCCCCAGCATTTT.